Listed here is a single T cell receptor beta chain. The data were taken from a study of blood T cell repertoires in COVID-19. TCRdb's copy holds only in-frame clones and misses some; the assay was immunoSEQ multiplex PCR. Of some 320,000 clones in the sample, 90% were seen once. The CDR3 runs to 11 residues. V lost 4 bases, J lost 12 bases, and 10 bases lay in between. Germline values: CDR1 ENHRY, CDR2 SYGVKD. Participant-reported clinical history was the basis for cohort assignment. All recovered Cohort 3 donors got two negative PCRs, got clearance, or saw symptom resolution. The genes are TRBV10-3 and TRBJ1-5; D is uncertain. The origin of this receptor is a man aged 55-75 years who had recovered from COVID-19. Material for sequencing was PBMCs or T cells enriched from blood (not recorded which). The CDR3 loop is CAISGHRGQHF. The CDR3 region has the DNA TGTGCCATCAGTGGACATCGTGGCCAGCATTTT.